Listed here are 7 T cell receptor beta chains from one sample, sequenced in a study of control samples from healthy donors and cancer patients (dated by TCRdb to 2018 to 2021). Libraries were prepared through the immunoSEQ multiplex PCR assay. Held by TCRdb, this immuneACCESS table contains in-frame sequences only and omits some clones. Under half of the omission traces to an unresolved V gene where checked; the cause of the rest is unknown. The sample table holds 90,000 or so clones, of which 85% to 90% were seen once. 8.5% to 10% of the sample is in the top ten clones. The specimen sequenced was PBMCs. These receptors were taken from a woman aged 45-59 years with colorectal cancer.

The chain joins TRBV5-8 to TRBJ2-5; D perhaps matches TRBD2 (5 bases). The V end was cut by 3 bases, the J end by 5 bases, with 14 bases between. This CDR3 region has 14 residues. The germline V gene encodes CDR1 SGHTS and CDR2 YDEGEE. This chain's CDR3 is CASSWASGFETQYF. The CDR3 region has the DNA TGTGCCAGCAGCTGGGCCTCGGGGTTCGAGACCCAGTACTTC.

The V gene is TRBV7-8, the J gene TRBJ1-5, with a possible D match to TRBD1 (5 bases). The V gene's germline CDR1 is SGHVS and CDR2 FQNEAQ. Trimming took 1 base from V and 8 from J, leaving 15 bases between them. CDR3 length: 15 residues. Written as DNA, the CDR3 is TGTGCCAGCAGCTTAGATGGGGCAGGCGGTAAGCCCCAGCATTTT. Protein: CASSLDGAGGKPQHF.

The chain is built from TRBV6-5 and TRBJ1-6; 9 bases agree with TRBD1. The CDR3 consists of 15 residues. Germline CDR1 and CDR2: MNHEY and SVGAGI. Trimming cost V 0 bases and J 10 bases; bases outside gene matches: 4. The CDR3 protein is CASSYSKGTGSPLHF. DNA for the CDR3: TGTGCCAGCAGTTACTCGAAGGGGACAGGGTCACCCCTCCACTTT.

The chain recombines TRBV3-1 (or the pseudogene TRBV3-2) with TRBJ2-1; D might be TRBD2 (6 bases). CDR3 size: 16 residues. Germline CDR1 reads LGHDT; CDR2 reads YNNKEL (reference sequence). With 5 bases removed from V and 6 bases from J, the gap between germline ends came to 20 bases. Written as DNA, the CDR3 is TGTGCCAGCAGCACTATAGCGGCCCTCCCCTCCAATGAGCAGTTCTTC. Its protein product is CASSTIAALPSNEQFF.

The rearrangement links TRBV27 to TRBJ2-7; 8 positions match TRBD2. Germline values: CDR1 MNHEY, CDR2 SMNVEV (reference sequence). Trimming removed 2 bases from V and 2 bases from J; junction bases left unmatched: 2. This CDR3 has 14 residues. As DNA, the CDR3 is TGTGCCAGCAGTTTACGCGGGGGGCCCTACGAGCAGTACGTC. Translated: CASSLRGGPYEQYV.

This rearrangement joins TRBV19 to TRBJ2-6; TRBD1 aligns across 10 bases. The CDR3 runs to 16 residues. J gave up 0 bases and V 8 bases, and 4 bases lay outside the gene matches. The germline V gene has CDR1 LNHDA and CDR2 SQIVND (reference sequence). The CDR3 spells CASRQGASSGANVLTF. The CDR3 DNA reads TGTGCCAGTCGACAGGGGGCCAGCTCTGGGGCCAACGTCCTGACTTTC.

V gene TRBV28 combines with J gene TRBJ1-1, with D possibly matching TRBD1 (5 bases). With 5 bases removed from V and 7 bases from J, the gap between germline ends came to 14 bases. CDR1 MDHEN and CDR2 SYDVKM come from the germline V gene. The length of the CDR3 is 13 residues. In DNA, the CDR3 is TGTGCCAGCAGTCTAGGGACTGTAGGTGAAGCTTTCTTT. It encodes CASSLGTVGEAFF.